The 19 T cell receptor beta chains presented below share a single source sample, sequenced in a study of cytomegalovirus exposure and HLA in healthy donors. With 60 Vbeta and 13 Jbeta primers, the PCR was carried out. Method: immunoSEQ multiplex PCR; TCRdb's copy keeps in-frame clones and lacks some. This sample carries about 180,000 clones, 80% of them seen once, and the ten largest clones take approximately 1.3%. The sample comprised PBMCs. The receptors stem from a man aged 30 to 39 in good health and CMV-seronegative.

The J gene is TRBJ2-6, the V gene TRBV7-3, with 7 bases lining up with TRBD1. V shed 5 bases and J 4 bases; nucleotides not matched to a gene: 8. Germline CDR1 is SGHTA and CDR2 is FQGTGA. CDR3 length equals 16 residues. CDR3 nucleotides: TGTGCCAGCAGCGCCACAGGGGTGGGGGGGGCCAACGTCCTGACTTTC. Its translation: CASSATGVGGANVLTF.

This rearrangement joins TRBV6-1 to TRBJ2-3, with 12 bases aligning to TRBD2. The junction had 2 bases not matched to a gene; V was cut back by 6 bases and J by 1 base. Germline V CDR1 and CDR2: MNHNS, SASEGT. The CDR3 length is 15 residues. CDR3 bases: TGTGCCAGCAGCGGACTAGCGGGACGCACAGATACGCAGTATTTT. Residues: CASSGLAGRTDTQYF.

DNA of the CDR3: TGTGCCACCAGCAGAGGACAGACCTACGAGCAGTACTTC. The encoded protein is CATSRGQTYEQYF. The rearrangement links TRBV15 to TRBJ2-7; TRBD1 is a possible D gene (5 bases). The germline V gene encodes CDR1 LNHNV and CDR2 YYDKDF (reference sequence). Trimming pared 1 base from V and 2 bases from J, leaving 6 bases between. The length of the CDR3 is 13 residues. Full variable domain (missing parts from reference TRBV15 and TRBJ2-7): DAMVIQNPRYQVTQFGKPVTLSCSQTLNHNVMYWYQQKSSQAPKLLFHYYDKDFNNEADTPDNFQSRRPNTSFCFLDIRSPGLGDTAMYLCATSRGQTYEQYFGPGTRLTVT.

Here the CDR3 reads CASSLMSVDTQYF. CDR3 DNA: TGTGCCAGCAGCTTAATGTCAGTGGATACGCAGTATTTT. The gene calls are TRBV7-3 and TRBJ2-3; D not certain. This CDR3 contains 13 residues. Germline lookup yields CDR1 SGHTA and CDR2 FQGTGA. The V end was cut by 1 base, the J end by 6 bases, with 8 bases between.

V gene TRBV7-3 combines with J gene TRBJ2-7; TRBD1 matches 7 bases. The CDR3 is 14 amino acids. Trimming cost V 4 bases and J 3 bases; bases outside gene matches: 6. Germline V gives CDR1 SGHTA, CDR2 FQGTGA. CDR3 bases: TGTGCCAGCAGCTCTCCGGGACAGCTCTACGAGCAGTACTTC. Residues: CASSSPGQLYEQYF.

This chain connects TRBV19 to TRBJ1-2; D unclear. Germline CDR1 LNHDA, CDR2 SQIVND (reference sequence). Trimming took 5 bases from V and 7 from J, leaving 11 bases between them. This CDR3 contains 12 residues. This CDR3 reads CASSPRESGYTF. DNA for the CDR3: TGTGCCAGTAGTCCGAGGGAATCTGGCTACACCTTC.

The rearrangement joins TRBV4-2 to TRBJ2-7; 8 bases align to TRBD2. Germline V gives CDR1 LGHNA, CDR2 YNFKEQ. This CDR3 is built from 15 residues. V was pared by 0 bases and J by 4 bases, with 5 bases of the junction left unmatched. The CDR3 loop reads CASSQEAGEGYEQYF. The CDR3 DNA follows: TGTGCCAGCAGCCAAGAAGCGGGAGAAGGATACGAGCAGTACTTC.

This clone was found a few times. The chain has TRBV10-1 and TRBJ2-2, with a weak D call TRBD2 (5 bases). Trimming stripped 5 bases from V and 1 base from J, with 8 bases between. The CDR3 sequence is 14 residues long. CDR1 and CDR2 from the germline V gene are WNHNN and SYGVQD (reference sequence). The DNA for the CDR3 is TGCGCCAGCAGTCTAGCACTGAACACCGGGGAGCTGTTTTTT. It specifies CASSLALNTGELFF.

This sequence joins TRBV10-3 and TRBJ2-6; 7 nucleotides align to TRBD1. Germline trimming cut 7 bases from V and 0 bases from J; bases unmatched to any gene: 15. Germline loops: CDR1 ENHRY, CDR2 SYGVKD. This CDR3 has 19 amino acids. The CDR3 region is CAITRDSVSTYSGANVLTF. The CDR3 DNA reads TGTGCCATCACCAGGGACAGCGTCTCTACTTACTCTGGGGCCAACGTCCTGACTTTC.

The chain uses TRBV5-8 and TRBJ2-3; the D gene is possibly TRBD2 (6 bases). V lost 0 bases to trimming and J lost 5 bases, with 19 bases between them. The germline CDR1 and CDR2 sequences are SGHTS and YDEGEE. The CDR3 has 17 amino acids. CDR3 DNA sequence: TGTGCCAGCAGCTTGGTTCGGGGGTCTAGATTCCGAGATACGCAGTATTTT. This gives the protein CASSLVRGSRFRDTQYF.

This sequence joins TRBV6-1 and TRBJ2-3; D may be TRBD1 (6 bases). This CDR3 contains 14 residues. V was cut by 6 bases and J by 4 bases, with 14 bases left in between. The germline V gene has CDR1 MNHNS and CDR2 SASEGT. CDR3 DNA sequence: TGTGCCAGCAGCCCGGGACATGGGTCAGATACGCAGTATTTT. Translated: CASSPGHGSDTQYF.

The chain couples TRBV19 to TRBJ2-1, with 9 bases matching TRBD2. The CDR3 length is 18 residues. V lost 5 bases, J lost 0 bases, and 11 bases stayed unmatched. Germline CDR1 is LNHDA and CDR2 is SQIVND (reference sequence). The CDR3 DNA follows: TGTGCCAGTAGTTTTGGACTAGCGATCCCAGACTCCTACAATGAGCAGTTCTTC. Protein: CASSFGLAIPDSYNEQFF.

This chain links TRBV6-5 with TRBJ1-5; TRBD1 agrees at 8 bases. The CDR3 sequence is 16 residues long. Trimming removed 4 bases from V and 2 bases from J; junction bases left unmatched: 7. Germline values: CDR1 MNHEY, CDR2 SVGAGI. The CDR3 spells CASSSGGASGNQPQHF. CDR3 DNA sequence: TGTGCCAGCAGTTCAGGGGGCGCAAGTGGCAATCAGCCCCAGCATTTT.

This clone occurred once. At one end, the junction sequence differs from germline, possibly due to a read error. The V and J genes are TRBV28 and TRBJ2-7, with 12 positions matching TRBD2. Germline V CDR1 and CDR2: MDHEN, SYDVKM. The CDR3 runs to 13 residues. The CDR3 protein is CASSSLAGGPEHF. CDR3 bases: TGTGCCAGCAGTTCGCTAGCGGGGGGGCCAGAACACTTC.

This clone was detected only once. The chain couples TRBV7-2 to TRBJ2-1; 8 nucleotides align to TRBD1. V was pared by 2 bases and J by 7 bases, with 1 base of the junction left unmatched. CDR1 and CDR2 from the germline V gene are SGHTA and FQGNSA. The CDR3 runs to 13 residues. Written as DNA, the CDR3 is TGTGCCAGCAGCTTAACAGGGGGGAATGAGCAGTTCTTC. It encodes CASSLTGGNEQFF.

The chain links TRBV30 to TRBJ2-6; D gene unclear. CDR3 length equals 17 residues. Germline loops: CDR1 GTSNPN, CDR2 SVGIG (reference sequence). V was trimmed by 7 bases and J by 0 bases, leaving 19 bases between them. The CDR3 sequence is CALERGVPTSGANVLTF. In DNA form, the CDR3 reads TGTGCCTTGGAGAGAGGTGTCCCAACCTCTGGGGCCAACGTCCTGACTTTC.

This clone was detected only a few times. This sequence joins TRBV15 and TRBJ2-1, with TRBD2 identical over 14 bases. There are 16 residues in the CDR3. The V gene end was trimmed by 5 bases and the J gene end by 9 bases; junction bases not matched to a gene: 9. Germline CDR1 is LNHNV and CDR2 is YYDKDF (reference sequence). This CDR3 reads CATSERLAGGLGEQFF. The CDR3 DNA is TGTGCCACCAGCGAAAGACTAGCGGGGGGGCTGGGTGAGCAGTTCTTC. Supplemented by reference TRBV15 and TRBJ2-1, the full variable domain reads DAMVIQNPRYQVTQFGKPVTLSCSQTLNHNVMYWYQQKSSQAPKLLFHYYDKDFNNEADTPDNFQSRRPNTSFCFLDIRSPGLGDTAMYLCATSERLAGGLGEQFFGPGTRLTVL.

This chain links TRBV28 with TRBJ1-5, with no clear D. There are 15 residues in the CDR3. Germline V gives CDR1 MDHEN, CDR2 SYDVKM. The V end was cut by 6 bases, the J end by 0 bases, with 12 bases between. CDR3 amino acids: CASSPGDLSNQPQHF. CDR3 nucleotides: TGTGCCAGCAGCCCCGGGGATCTTAGCAATCAGCCCCAGCATTTT.

This chain joins TRBV19 and TRBJ2-7; possibly TRBD2 for D (5 bases). Trimming pared 6 bases from V and 1 base from J, leaving 13 bases between. This CDR3 is 14 amino acids long. Germline CDR1 LNHDA, CDR2 SQIVND (reference sequence). CDR3: CASRRAATSYEQYF. The CDR3 nucleotides are TGTGCCAGTAGGCGAGCGGCGACGTCCTACGAGCAGTACTTC. The full variable domain, completed using reference TRBV19 and TRBJ2-7, is DGGITQSPKYLFRKEGQNVTLSCEQNLNHDAMYWYRQDPGQGLRLIYYSQIVNDFQKGDIAEGYSVSREKKESFPLTVTSAQKNPTAFYLCASRRAATSYEQYFGPGTRLTVT.